Shown below are 6 T cell receptor beta chains from a single sample sequenced in a study of cytomegalovirus exposure and HLA in healthy donors. The PCR used 60 Vbeta and 13 Jbeta primers. Data came from immunoSEQ multiplex PCR; TCRdb stores just in-frame clones and leaves some out. The table shows 160,000 or so clones, with nearly 80% occurring only once. Sequenced input: PBMCs. Receptors originate from a man aged 18 to 30 in good health and CMV-seropositive.

V and J are TRBV7-9 and TRBJ1-4; TRBD1 agrees at 9 bases. V dropped 4 bases and J dropped 3; count of bases not matched to a gene: 9. Looked up from germline, CDR1 is SEHNR and CDR2 is FQNEAQ (reference sequence). The CDR3 sequence is 17 residues long. CDR3 sequence: CASSSRGGQGSNEKLFF. The CDR3 coding sequence is TGTGCCAGCAGCTCTCGGGGGGGACAGGGCTCTAATGAAAAACTGTTTTTT.

This clone was detected a few times. The rearrangement uses TRBV4-2 and TRBJ1-2, with a possible D match to TRBD1 (5 bases). V lost 0 bases and J lost 0, with 11 bases in between. The CDR3 runs 16 residues. Looked up from germline, CDR1 is LGHNA and CDR2 is YNFKEQ. The CDR3 region is CASSQDNTGTNYGYTF. The CDR3 DNA is TGTGCCAGCAGCCAAGATAATACAGGAACTAACTATGGCTACACCTTC.

The CDR3, as DNA: TGCGCCAGCAGCCAACGGGGGACAGGGGATGTGACTGAAGCTTTCTTT. Its protein is CASSQRGTGDVTEAFF. The genes are TRBV4-1 and TRBJ1-1; TRBD1 agrees at 10 bases. V dropped 2 bases and J dropped 5; count of bases not matched to a gene: 8. The CDR3 spans 16 residues. The germline V gene has CDR1 MGHRA and CDR2 YSYEKL.

The chain recombines TRBV7-9 with TRBJ2-7; the D is unclear. The CDR3 spans 14 residues. With 1 base removed from V and 2 bases from J, the gap between germline ends came to 9 bases. CDR1 is SEHNR and CDR2 is FQNEAQ in the germline V gene (reference sequence). CDR3 sequence reads: CASSLVARPYEQYF. For the CDR3, the DNA is TGTGCCAGCAGCTTAGTAGCCAGACCCTACGAGCAGTACTTC.

This clone was seen only once. The rearrangement links TRBV5-4 to TRBJ1-2; 11 nucleotides match TRBD1. Germline lookup yields CDR1 SGHNT and CDR2 YYREEE (reference sequence). The trim removed 1 base at V and 8 bases at J, leaving 7 bases unmatched. The CDR3 is made up of 15 amino acids. The DNA for the CDR3 is TGTGCCAGCAGCTTGCCCGGGACAGGGGGTGGAGGCTACACCTTC. This sequence encodes CASSLPGTGGGGYTF.

The chain carries TRBV5-6 and TRBJ2-2; 8 nucleotides match TRBD2. CDR1 is SGHDT, CDR2 YYEEEE, per germline. V gave up 4 bases and J gave up 4 bases; unmatched junction bases: 6. The CDR3 is 15 amino acids. The CDR3 here is CASSPAGGPTGELFF. The CDR3 DNA follows: TGTGCCAGCAGCCCGGCGGGGGGTCCCACCGGGGAGCTGTTTTTT.